The next 25 T cell receptor beta chains were all read from a single sample in a study of cytomegalovirus exposure and HLA in healthy donors. Assay: immunoSEQ multiplex PCR; the TCRdb copy retains only in-frame clones and omits some. The sample carries more than 250,000 clones, 70% to 90% recorded once. Material: PBMCs. These receptors all stem from a woman under 30 in good health and CMV-seronegative.

This chain uses TRBV2 with TRBJ2-7; 7 positions agree with TRBD1. The germline CDR1 and CDR2 sequences are SNHLY and FYNNEI. The CDR3 sequence is 12 residues long. V dropped 10 bases and J dropped 2; count of bases not matched to a gene: 5. In nucleotides, the CDR3 is TGTGCCATCCGGGACAGAACCTACGAGCAGTACTTC. It yields the protein CAIRDRTYEQYF.

The V call is TRBV4-1, the J call TRBJ2-1; 7 positions match TRBD2. The CDR3 loop spans 16 amino acids. V lost 2 bases, J lost 0 bases, and 4 bases stayed unmatched. Germline CDR1 is MGHRA and CDR2 is YSYEKL. CDR3 coding DNA: TGCGCCAGCAGCCAATATGGCGGGAGCTCCTACAATGAGCAGTTCTTC. It is translated as CASSQYGGSSYNEQFF.

This chain uses TRBV4-1 with TRBJ2-7; 11 nucleotides line up with TRBD1. Germline-derived CDR1 and CDR2 are MGHRA and YSYEKL. V was pared by 1 base and J by 7 bases, with 9 bases of the junction left unmatched. The CDR3 is made up of 16 amino acids. The CDR3 bases are TGCGCCAGCAGCCAAGTAGCAGGACAGGGGGCAATGGAGCAGTACTTC. As protein: CASSQVAGQGAMEQYF.

Comments on this clone: The sample holds other DNA sequences that translate to the same CDR3. The V gene is TRBV6-4, the J gene TRBJ2-3, with 12 bases lining up with TRBD2. Trimming removed 4 bases from V and 1 base from J; junction bases left unmatched: 0. Germline CDR1 reads MRHNA; CDR2 reads SNTAGT. CDR3 length: 15 amino acids. The CDR3 sequence: CASSGLAGGTDTQYF. The CDR3 nucleotides are TGTGCCAGCAGTGGACTAGCGGGAGGCACAGATACGCAGTATTTT.

The chain combines TRBV7-6 with TRBJ2-3, with a weak D call TRBD2 (6 bases). The V gene's germline CDR1 is SGHVS and CDR2 FNYEAQ. This CDR3 is built from 15 residues. Trimming removed 5 bases from V and 0 bases from J, with 12 bases in between. The CDR3 DNA follows: TGTGCCAGCAGCCGTGGGGGGTATAGCACAGATACGCAGTATTTT. Translated: CASSRGGYSTDTQYF.

The rearrangement uses TRBV2 and TRBJ1-5, with D possibly matching TRBD1 (6 bases). In germline, CDR1 is SNHLY, CDR2 FYNNEI. The CDR3 is 15 amino acids. Trimming took off 1 base at V and 4 bases at J, with 11 bases between the two ends. The CDR3 loop is CASSEVSRGNQPQHF. For the CDR3, the DNA is TGTGCCAGCAGTGAAGTGAGCAGGGGTAATCAGCCCCAGCATTTT.

This clone was found a few times. The chain carries TRBV5-1 and TRBJ1-3, with 9 bases lining up with TRBD1. The V and J ends lost 4 bases and 2 bases, in that order; junction bases with no gene match: 4. Germline CDR1 SGHRS, CDR2 YFSETQ. The CDR3 length is 15 residues. In DNA form, the CDR3 reads TGCGCCAGCAGCGCGACAGGGGGAGCTGGAAACACCATATATTTT. The encoded protein is CASSATGGAGNTIYF.

The gene calls are TRBV5-1 and TRBJ1-2, with TRBD1 matching over 8 bases. The junction had 12 bases not matched to a gene; V was cut back by 4 bases and J by 7 bases. There are 15 residues in the CDR3. The germline V gene encodes CDR1 SGHRS and CDR2 YFSETQ. The CDR3 here is CASSARQGPTGGYTF. The DNA of the CDR3 is TGCGCCAGCAGCGCACGACAGGGGCCAACGGGTGGCTACACCTTC.

In nucleotides, the CDR3 is TGTGCCAGCAGCCAAAGGGGTCGGTCGAACACCGGGGAGCTGTTTTTT. It codes for CASSQRGRSNTGELFF. The chain combines TRBV4-2 with TRBJ2-2, with D perhaps TRBD1 (5 bases). CDR3 size: 16 residues. From germline, CDR1 is LGHNA and CDR2 YNFKEQ. Trimming removed 2 bases from V and 0 bases from J, with 10 bases in between.

The rearrangement joins TRBV5-6 to TRBJ2-7; 7 bases map to TRBD1. CDR3 size: 15 residues. Germline V CDR1 and CDR2: SGHDT, YYEEEE. V lost 2 bases to trimming and J lost 2 bases; unmatched junction nucleotides: 7. CDR3 protein: CASSLRDRPTYEQYF. The CDR3 DNA reads as TGTGCCAGCAGCTTACGGGACAGACCCACCTACGAGCAGTACTTC.

The chain links TRBV9 to TRBJ2-3; perhaps TRBD2 as D (6 bases). Trimming cost V 4 bases and J 1 base, with 22 bases left between them. The germline CDR1 and CDR2 sequences are SGDLS and YYNGEE. This CDR3 is 18 amino acids long. CDR3 bases: TGTGCCAGCAGCCCAGACTCAGGGAGGATCTTCGGCACAGATACGCAGTATTTT. This gives the protein CASSPDSGRIFGTDTQYF. The whole variable domain, filled in from reference TRBV9 and TRBJ2-3, reads DSGVTQTPKHLITATGQRVTLRCSPRSGDLSVYWYQQSLDQGLQFLIQYYNGEERAKGNILERFSAQQFPDLHSELNLSSLELGDSALYFCASSPDSGRIFGTDTQYFGPGTRLTVL.

V usage is TRBV13 and J usage is TRBJ2-5; tentative D call: TRBD2 (6 bases). The germline CDR1 and CDR2 sequences are PRHDT and FYEKMQ (reference sequence). The ends were cut back, 0 bases at V and 2 bases at J, with 10 bases in the middle. The CDR3 length is 15 residues. CDR3 nucleotide sequence: TGTGCCAGCAGCTTAGGCGGAGGGGAACAAGAGACCCAGTACTTC. Protein product: CASSLGGGEQETQYF.

V is TRBV15 and J is TRBJ1-2; perhaps TRBD1 as D (6 bases). Germline V gives CDR1 LNHNV, CDR2 YYDKDF (reference sequence). The CDR3 sequence is 17 residues long. Trimming shortened V by 4 bases and J by 4 bases, and 22 bases separated the two germline ends. The CDR3 region has the DNA TGTGCCACCAGCACTACAAGTATGCAGGGGAGCCTCTATGGCTACACCTTC. Its protein is CATSTTSMQGSLYGYTF. The variable domain in full, completed from reference TRBV15 and TRBJ1-2, reads DAMVIQNPRYQVTQFGKPVTLSCSQTLNHNVMYWYQQKSSQAPKLLFHYYDKDFNNEADTPDNFQSRRPNTSFCFLDIRSPGLGDTAMYLCATSTTSMQGSLYGYTFGSGTRLTVV.

The chain employs TRBV2 and TRBJ2-7; D is possibly TRBD1 (6 bases). The CDR3 runs 15 residues. V was shortened by 4 bases and J by 2 bases, with 15 bases between the two germline ends. The germline CDR1 and CDR2 sequences are SNHLY and FYNNEI. The CDR3 here is CASSVLAGDPYEQYF. The DNA of the CDR3 is TGTGCCAGCAGTGTTTTGGCAGGGGACCCCTACGAGCAGTACTTC.

This sequence joins TRBV28 and TRBJ2-7; TRBD2 aligns across 10 bases. The CDR3 length is 14 residues. Germline CDR1 and CDR2: MDHEN and SYDVKM. V was clipped by 6 bases and J by 2 bases; unmatched bases: 4. The CDR3 region is CASRDSGRPYEQYF. CDR3 nucleotides: TGTGCCAGCAGAGATAGCGGGAGGCCCTACGAGCAGTACTTC.

This sequence joins TRBV4-1 and TRBJ2-2, with D possibly matching TRBD2 (6 bases). The CDR3 runs to 18 residues. In germline, CDR1 is MGHRA, CDR2 YSYEKL. Trimming pared 0 bases from V and 0 bases from J, leaving 14 bases between. The CDR3 DNA reads as TGCGCCAGCAGCCAAGAAGTAGTGGGAGGCTCGAACACCGGGGAGCTGTTTTTT. Protein product: CASSQEVVGGSNTGELFF.

This clone was picked up one time. J is TRBJ1-2 and V is TRBV5-6; 7 bases match TRBD1. CDR1 and CDR2 (germline): SGHDT, YYEEEE. The junction had 9 bases not matched to a gene; V was cut back by 4 bases and J by 0 bases. This CDR3 spans 16 amino acids. The CDR3 bases are TGTGCCAGCAGCAGATATGGACAGGCGACTAACTATGGCTACACCTTC. This codes for CASSRYGQATNYGYTF. Using reference TRBV5-6 and TRBJ1-2 for the parts outside the CDR3, the full variable domain is DAGVTQSPTHLIKTRGQQVTLRCSPKSGHDTVSWYQQALGQGPQFIFQYYEEEERQRGNFPDRFSGHQFPNYSSELNVNALLLGDSALYLCASSRYGQATNYGYTFGSGTRLTVV.

V gene TRBV11-1 combines with J gene TRBJ2-5; D is unresolved. The V and J ends lost 2 bases and 5 bases respectively, with 3 bases between them. Germline V gives CDR1 SGHAT, CDR2 FQDESV (reference sequence). This CDR3 region has 11 residues. CDR3 coding DNA: TGTGCCAGCAGCTTACGGGAGACCCAGTACTTC. Its translation is CASSLRETQYF. The full variable domain, completed using reference TRBV11-1 and TRBJ2-5, is EAEVAQSPRYKITEKSQAVAFWCDPISGHATLYWYRQILGQGPELLVQFQDESVVDDSQLPKDRFSAERLKGVDSTLKIQPAELGDSAMYLCASSLRETQYFGPGTRLLVL.

The rearrangement links TRBV28 to TRBJ2-1; a weak D match, TRBD2 (5 bases). The V end was cut by 8 bases, the J end by 4 bases, with 18 bases between. CDR1 is MDHEN, CDR2 SYDVKM, per germline. The CDR3 consists of 15 residues. The CDR3 is CASPPGEITYNEQFF. The CDR3 DNA is TGTGCCAGCCCACCCGGGGAGATAACATACAATGAGCAGTTCTTC.

CDR3 nucleotide sequence: TGTGCCAGCAGCTTATCGACAGGGACGGGCTACACCTTC. Translating gives CASSLSTGTGYTF. V gene TRBV7-2 combines with J gene TRBJ1-2, with 7 bases lining up with TRBD1. Germline CDR1 is SGHTA and CDR2 is FQGNSA. V lost 2 bases, J lost 8 bases, and 5 bases stayed unmatched. The CDR3 loop spans 13 amino acids. The full variable domain, completed using reference TRBV7-2 and TRBJ1-2, is GAGVSQSPSNKVTEKGKDVELRCDPISGHTALYWYRQSLGQGLEFLIYFQGNSAPDKSGLPSDRFSAERTGGSVSTLTIQRTQQEDSAVYLCASSLSTGTGYTFGSGTRLTVV.

DNA for the CDR3: TGTGCCAGCAGTTACTCGGGAGACTTCTATGGCTACACCTTC. It translates to CASSYSGDFYGYTF. The chain has TRBV6-5 and TRBJ1-2; D gene unclear. The V end lost 0 bases, the J end lost 4 bases, and 9 bases lay between the germline ends. The CDR3 runs 14 residues. In germline, CDR1 is MNHEY, CDR2 SVGAGI.

Remarks on this clone: One junction end disagrees with the germline gene, perhaps due to a read error. The J gene is TRBJ2-7, the V gene TRBV6-5; TRBD1 agrees at 8 bases. The CDR3 has 11 amino acids. Germline V gene data show CDR1 as MNHEY and CDR2 as SVGAGI. CDR3 protein: CASSEARRQGF. The CDR3 DNA follows: TGTGCCAGCAGTGAAGCGCGCCGACAGGGGTTC.

The CDR3 DNA reads as TGCGCCAGCAGCCAAGATCCTGACGGGGGAGAGACCCAGTACTTC. It codes for CASSQDPDGGETQYF. The chain recombines TRBV4-1 with TRBJ2-5, with a weak D call TRBD2 (6 bases). Per germline, CDR1 MGHRA and CDR2 YSYEKL. V was pared by 0 bases and J by 4 bases, with 12 bases between. The CDR3 spans 15 residues.

J is TRBJ1-4 and V is TRBV6-6; 9 bases are a match to TRBD1. The CDR3 consists of 14 residues. V was clipped by 6 bases and J by 10 bases; unmatched bases: 9. CDR1 and CDR2 (germline): MNHNY, SVGAGI (reference sequence). This CDR3 reads CASSQDRGSGKLFF. The CDR3 nucleotides are TGTGCCAGCAGCCAAGACAGGGGGTCCGGAAAACTGTTTTTT.

V and J are TRBV2 and TRBJ2-2; tentative D call: TRBD1 (5 bases). This CDR3 region has 15 residues. Germline values: CDR1 SNHLY, CDR2 FYNNEI. The V gene lost 3 bases and the J gene lost 0 bases, with 8 bases spanning the gap. CDR3 sequence reads: CASSDGAANTGELFF. The CDR3 nucleotides are TGTGCCAGCAGTGATGGGGCGGCGAACACCGGGGAGCTGTTTTTT.